This T cell receptor (beta chain) appears in the sequencing data of a study of cytomegalovirus exposure and HLA in healthy donors. Primers for the PCR totalled 60 Vbeta and 13 Jbeta. Measured with immunoSEQ multiplex PCR; TCRdb has only the in-frame clones, and not every one. Altogether around 150,000 clones are present, 80% to 90% being singletons, with the ten largest covering about 9.3%. V lost 7 bases and J lost 0, with 9 bases in between. The CDR3 extends over 12 amino acids. The germline gives CDR1 SQVTM, CDR2 ANQGSEA. This chain uses TRBV29-1 with TRBJ1-2; D is uncertain. Sequencing was performed on PBMCs. The TCR originated in a man aged 18 to 30 in good health and CMV-seropositive. CDR3 DNA sequence: TGCAGCGCCGACATGCCTAACTATGGCTACACCTTC. Residues: CSADMPNYGYTF.